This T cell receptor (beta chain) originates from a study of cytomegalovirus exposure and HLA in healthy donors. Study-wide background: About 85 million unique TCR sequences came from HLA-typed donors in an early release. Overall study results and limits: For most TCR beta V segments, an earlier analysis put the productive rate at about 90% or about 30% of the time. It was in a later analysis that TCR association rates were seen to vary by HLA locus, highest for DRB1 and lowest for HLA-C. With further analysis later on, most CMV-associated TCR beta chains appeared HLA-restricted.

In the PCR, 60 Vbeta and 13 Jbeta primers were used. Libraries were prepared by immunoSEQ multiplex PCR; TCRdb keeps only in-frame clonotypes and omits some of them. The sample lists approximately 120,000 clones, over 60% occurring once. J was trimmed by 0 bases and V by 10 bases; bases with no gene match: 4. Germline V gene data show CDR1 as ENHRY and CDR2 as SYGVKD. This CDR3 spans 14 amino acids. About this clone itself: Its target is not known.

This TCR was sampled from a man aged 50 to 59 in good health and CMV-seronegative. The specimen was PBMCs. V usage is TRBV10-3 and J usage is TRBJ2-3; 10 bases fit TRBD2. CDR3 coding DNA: TGTGCCAGCCAGCGGGGGGGTAGCACAGATACGCAGTATTTT. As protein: CASQRGGSTDTQYF.